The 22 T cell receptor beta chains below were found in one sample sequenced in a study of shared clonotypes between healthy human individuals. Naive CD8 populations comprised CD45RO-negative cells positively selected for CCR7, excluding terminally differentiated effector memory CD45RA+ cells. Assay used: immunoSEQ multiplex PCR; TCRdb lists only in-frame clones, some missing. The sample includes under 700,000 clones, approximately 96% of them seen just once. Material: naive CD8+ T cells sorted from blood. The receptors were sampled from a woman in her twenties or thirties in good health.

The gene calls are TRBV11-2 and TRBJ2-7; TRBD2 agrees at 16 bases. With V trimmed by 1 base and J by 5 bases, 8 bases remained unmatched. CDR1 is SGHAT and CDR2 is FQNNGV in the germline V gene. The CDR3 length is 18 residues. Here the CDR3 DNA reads TGTGCCAGCAGCTTAGTTATGGGACTAGCGGGAGGGTCGGACGAGCAGTACTTC. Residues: CASSLVMGLAGGSDEQYF.

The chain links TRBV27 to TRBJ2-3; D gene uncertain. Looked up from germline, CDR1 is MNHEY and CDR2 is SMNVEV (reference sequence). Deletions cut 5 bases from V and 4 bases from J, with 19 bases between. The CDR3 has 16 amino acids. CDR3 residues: CASSPSARGDADTQYF. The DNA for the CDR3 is TGTGCCAGCAGTCCCTCGGCACGCGGAGACGCAGATACGCAGTATTTT.

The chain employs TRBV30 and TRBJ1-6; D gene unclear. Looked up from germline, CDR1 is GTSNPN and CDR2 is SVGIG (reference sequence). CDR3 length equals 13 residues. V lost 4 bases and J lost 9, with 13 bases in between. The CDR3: CAWTDFGSSPLHF. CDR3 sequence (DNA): TGTGCCTGGACAGATTTCGGAAGTTCACCCCTCCACTTT.

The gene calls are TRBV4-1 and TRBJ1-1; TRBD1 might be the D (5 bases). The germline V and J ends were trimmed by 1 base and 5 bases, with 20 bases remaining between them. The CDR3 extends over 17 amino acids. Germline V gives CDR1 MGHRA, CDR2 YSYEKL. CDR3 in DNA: TGCGCCAGCAGCCAAGGAAGGGTAGCGGGGGTTCAGACTGAAGCTTTCTTT. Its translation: CASSQGRVAGVQTEAFF.

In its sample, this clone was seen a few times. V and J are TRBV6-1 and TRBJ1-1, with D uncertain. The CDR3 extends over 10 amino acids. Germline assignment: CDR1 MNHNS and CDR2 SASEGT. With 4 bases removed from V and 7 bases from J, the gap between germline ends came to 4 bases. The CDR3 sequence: CASSAREAFF. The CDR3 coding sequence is TGTGCCAGCAGTGCGCGTGAAGCTTTCTTT.

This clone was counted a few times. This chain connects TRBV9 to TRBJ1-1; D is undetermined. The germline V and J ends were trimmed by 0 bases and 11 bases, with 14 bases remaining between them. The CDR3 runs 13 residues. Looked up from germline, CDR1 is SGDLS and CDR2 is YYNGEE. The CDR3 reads CASSVATTRGAFF. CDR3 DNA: TGTGCCAGCAGCGTAGCTACCACCCGGGGTGCTTTCTTT.

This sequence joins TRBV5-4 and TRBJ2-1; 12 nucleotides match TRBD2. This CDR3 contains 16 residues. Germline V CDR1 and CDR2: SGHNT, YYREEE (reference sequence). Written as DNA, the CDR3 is TGTGCTCAGCAGCTAGGCCCGGGACTAGCGGGCGATGAGCAGTTCTTC. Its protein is CAQQLGPGLAGDEQFF.

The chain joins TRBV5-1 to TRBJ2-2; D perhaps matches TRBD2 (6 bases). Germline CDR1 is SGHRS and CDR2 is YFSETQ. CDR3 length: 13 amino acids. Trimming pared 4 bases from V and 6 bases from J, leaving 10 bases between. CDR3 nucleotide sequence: TGCGCCAGCAGCGGGCTAGCGCCCGGGGAGCTGTTTTTT. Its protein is CASSGLAPGELFF. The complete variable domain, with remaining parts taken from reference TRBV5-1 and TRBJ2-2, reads KAGVTQTPRYLIKTRGQQVTLSCSPISGHRSVSWYQQTPGQGLQFLFEYFSETQRNKGNFPGRFSGRQFSNSRSEMNVSTLELGDSALYLCASSGLAPGELFFGEGSRLTVL.

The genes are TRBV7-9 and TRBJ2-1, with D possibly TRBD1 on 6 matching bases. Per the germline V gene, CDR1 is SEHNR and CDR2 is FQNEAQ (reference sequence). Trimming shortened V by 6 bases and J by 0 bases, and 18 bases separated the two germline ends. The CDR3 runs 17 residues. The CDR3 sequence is CASRPRQALGSYNEQFF. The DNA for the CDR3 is TGTGCCAGCAGACCTCGACAGGCCCTAGGCTCCTACAATGAGCAGTTCTTC.

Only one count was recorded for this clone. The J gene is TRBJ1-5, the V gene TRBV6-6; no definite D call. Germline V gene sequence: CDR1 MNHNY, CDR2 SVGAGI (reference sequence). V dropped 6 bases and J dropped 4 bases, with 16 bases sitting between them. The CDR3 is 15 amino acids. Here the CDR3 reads CASSLGGGSNQPQHF. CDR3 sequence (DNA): TGTGCCAGCAGCCTCGGCGGCGGATCGAATCAGCCCCAGCATTTT.

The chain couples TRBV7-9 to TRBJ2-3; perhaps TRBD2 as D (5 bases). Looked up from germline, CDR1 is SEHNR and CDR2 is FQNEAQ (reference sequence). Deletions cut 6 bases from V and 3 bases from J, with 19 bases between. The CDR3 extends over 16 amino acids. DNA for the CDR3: TGTGCCAGCAGGCAAGCGTCGGTGGGAGTAACAGATACGCAGTATTTT. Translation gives CASRQASVGVTDTQYF.

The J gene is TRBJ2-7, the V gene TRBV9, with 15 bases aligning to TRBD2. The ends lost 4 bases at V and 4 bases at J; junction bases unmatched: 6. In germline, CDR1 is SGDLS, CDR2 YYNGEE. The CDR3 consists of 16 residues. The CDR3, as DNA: TGTGCCAGCAGCACGGGACTAGCGGGAGGTCGATACGAGCAGTACTTC. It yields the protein CASSTGLAGGRYEQYF.

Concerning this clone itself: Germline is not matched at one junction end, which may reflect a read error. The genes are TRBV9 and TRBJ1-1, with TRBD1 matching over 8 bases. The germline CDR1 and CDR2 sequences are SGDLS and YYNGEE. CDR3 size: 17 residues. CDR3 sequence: CASSVAGGSAVNTEAFF. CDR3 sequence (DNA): TGTGCCAGCAGTGTAGCAGGGGGCAGCGCGGTGAACACTGAAGCTTTCTTT.

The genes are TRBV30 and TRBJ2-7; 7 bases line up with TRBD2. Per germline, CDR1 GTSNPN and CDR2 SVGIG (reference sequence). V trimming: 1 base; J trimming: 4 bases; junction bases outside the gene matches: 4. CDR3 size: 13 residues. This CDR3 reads CAWSAGGRYEQYF. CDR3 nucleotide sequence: TGTGCCTGGAGTGCCGGGGGGAGATACGAGCAGTACTTC.

CDR3 amino acids: CASSQEGEEQFF. CDR3 sequence (DNA): TGTGCCAGCAGTCAAGAAGGCGAAGAGCAGTTCTTC. The chain couples TRBV28 to TRBJ2-1; D remains unclear. V was shortened by 5 bases and J by 10 bases, with 12 bases between the two germline ends. CDR3 length equals 12 residues. The germline V gene has CDR1 MDHEN and CDR2 SYDVKM.

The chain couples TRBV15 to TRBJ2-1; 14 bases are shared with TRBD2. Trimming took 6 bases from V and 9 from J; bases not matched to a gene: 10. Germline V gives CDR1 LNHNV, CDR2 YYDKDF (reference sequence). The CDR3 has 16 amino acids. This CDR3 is CATRETSGRASGEQFF. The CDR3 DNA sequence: TGTGCCACCAGGGAGACTAGCGGGAGGGCGTCGGGTGAGCAGTTCTTC.

The CDR3 sequence is CASSWGTDFYGYTF. In DNA form, the CDR3 reads TGTGCCAGCAGCTGGGGGACAGACTTCTATGGCTACACCTTC. The chain couples TRBV13 to TRBJ1-2; TRBD1 aligns across 7 bases. The CDR3 runs to 14 residues. Trimming cost V 4 bases and J 4 bases; bases outside gene matches: 6. Germline values: CDR1 PRHDT, CDR2 FYEKMQ (reference sequence).

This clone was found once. The CDR3 here is CATSGRASYNEQFF. The CDR3 DNA is TGTGCCACTAGCGGGAGGGCCTCCTACAATGAGCAGTTCTTC. V and J are TRBV10-3 and TRBJ2-1; 12 bases agree with TRBD2. V lost 10 bases to trimming and J lost 0 bases; unmatched junction nucleotides: 1. CDR1 and CDR2 from the germline V gene are ENHRY and SYGVKD. This CDR3 spans 14 amino acids.

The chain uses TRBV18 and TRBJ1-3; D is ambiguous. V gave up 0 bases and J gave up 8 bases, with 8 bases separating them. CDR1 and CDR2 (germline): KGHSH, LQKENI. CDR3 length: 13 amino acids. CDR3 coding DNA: TGTGCCAGCTCACCACCGCTTACGGACACCATATATTTT. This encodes CASSPPLTDTIYF. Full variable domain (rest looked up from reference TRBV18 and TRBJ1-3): NAGVMQNPRHLVRRRGQEARLRCSPMKGHSHVYWYRQLPEEGLKFMVYLQKENIIDESGMPKERFSAEFPKEGPSILRIQQVVRGDSAAYFCASSPPLTDTIYFGEGSWLTVV.

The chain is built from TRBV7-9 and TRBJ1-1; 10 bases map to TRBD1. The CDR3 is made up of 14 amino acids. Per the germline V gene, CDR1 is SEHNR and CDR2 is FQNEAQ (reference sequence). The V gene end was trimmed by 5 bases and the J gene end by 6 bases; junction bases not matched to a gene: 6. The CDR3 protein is CASSPWDRGPEAFF. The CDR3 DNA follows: TGTGCCAGCAGCCCGTGGGACAGGGGCCCTGAAGCTTTCTTT.

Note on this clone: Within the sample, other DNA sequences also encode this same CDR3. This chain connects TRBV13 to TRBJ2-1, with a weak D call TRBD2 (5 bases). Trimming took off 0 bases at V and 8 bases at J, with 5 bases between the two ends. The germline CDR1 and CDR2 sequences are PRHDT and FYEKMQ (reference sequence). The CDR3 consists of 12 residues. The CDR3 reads CASSLGGDEQFF. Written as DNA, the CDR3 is TGTGCCAGCAGCTTAGGGGGAGATGAGCAGTTCTTC. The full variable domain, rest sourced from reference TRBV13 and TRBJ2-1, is AAGVIQSPRHLIKEKRETATLKCYPIPRHDTVYWYQQGPGQDPQFLISFYEKMQSDKGSIPDRFSAQQFSDYHSELNMSSLELGDSALYFCASSLGGDEQFFGPGTRLTVL.

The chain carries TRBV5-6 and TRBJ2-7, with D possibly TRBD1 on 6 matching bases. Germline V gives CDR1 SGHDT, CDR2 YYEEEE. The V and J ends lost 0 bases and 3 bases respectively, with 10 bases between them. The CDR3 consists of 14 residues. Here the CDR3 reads CASSLGDRYYEQYF. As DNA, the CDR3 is TGTGCCAGCAGCTTGGGCGACAGGTACTACGAGCAGTACTTC.